The 20 T cell receptor beta chains below come from one sample, sequenced in a study of cytomegalovirus exposure and HLA in healthy donors. PCR primers comprised 60 Vbeta and 13 Jbeta primers. Here immunoSEQ multiplex PCR was the method, and the copy in TCRdb shows in-frame clones only, minus some. The table has some 170,000 clones, around 80% seen once. The sequencing input was PBMCs. These receptors were collected from a man aged 35 to 55 in good health and CMV-seronegative.

V usage is TRBV5-1 and J usage is TRBJ2-3, with D uncertain. V was shortened by 4 bases and J by 4 bases, with 10 bases between the two germline ends. The CDR3 covers 13 residues. Germline V gene data show CDR1 as SGHRS and CDR2 as YFSETQ. CDR3 region: CASSPTGPDTQYF. Here the CDR3 DNA reads TGCGCCAGCAGCCCCACGGGTCCAGATACGCAGTATTTT.

This clone came up once. This rearrangement joins TRBV11-2 to TRBJ2-5; 9 bases are shared with TRBD2. Trimming took 5 bases from V and 5 from J; bases not matched to a gene: 6. CDR3 length equals 14 residues. Germline CDR1 and CDR2: SGHAT and FQNNGV. CDR3 coding DNA: TGTGCCAGCAGCGACGCGGGGGGGCGTGAGACCCAGTACTTC. It encodes CASSDAGGRETQYF. The full variable domain, completed using reference TRBV11-2 and TRBJ2-5, is EAGVAQSPRYKIIEKRQSVAFWCNPISGHATLYWYQQILGQGPKLLIQFQNNGVVDDSQLPKDRFSAERLKGVDSTLKIQPAKLEDSAVYLCASSDAGGRETQYFGPGTRLLVL.

The gene calls are TRBV5-1 and TRBJ2-2; maybe TRBD2 (6 bases). Germline V gene lookup returns CDR1 SGHRS and CDR2 YFSETQ. The CDR3 runs to 14 residues. Trimming took off 4 bases at V and 6 bases at J, with 13 bases between the two ends. The CDR3 sequence is CASSLGGVAGELFF. CDR3 nucleotides: TGCGCCAGCAGCCTGGGAGGCGTAGCCGGGGAGCTGTTTTTT.

The rearrangement uses TRBV7-2 and TRBJ1-2, with D maybe TRBD1 (5 bases). V lost 1 base and J 1 base, leaving 10 bases between the germline ends. The CDR3 is made up of 15 amino acids. Germline V gives CDR1 SGHTA, CDR2 FQGNSA. This CDR3 reads CASSLGIGVNYGYTF. DNA of the CDR3: TGTGCCAGCAGCTTAGGTATAGGGGTTAACTATGGCTACACCTTC.

V is TRBV6-5 and J is TRBJ2-7, with TRBD1 matching 11 bases. The CDR3 runs to 15 residues. Germline CDR1 and CDR2: MNHEY and SVGAGI. After removal of 8 bases from V and 3 bases from J, the junction contained 9 bases not matched to a gene. The CDR3 region has the DNA TGTGCCAGCTCCCAAGGGGACAGGGGGTTCTACGAGCAGTACTTC. Translating it yields CASSQGDRGFYEQYF.

The chain carries TRBV5-1 and TRBJ1-1, with D uncertain. V was pared by 5 bases and J by 0 bases, with 23 bases between. Germline CDR1 is SGHRS and CDR2 is YFSETQ. The CDR3 spans 18 residues. CDR3 in amino acids: CASRPLGSKGGMNTEAFF. CDR3 bases: TGCGCCAGCAGACCACTCGGGAGTAAGGGCGGGATGAACACTGAAGCTTTCTTT.

The CDR3 coding sequence is TGTGCCTGGTCCCGGACAGGGGGGAAAAAACTGTTTTTT. It encodes CAWSRTGGKKLFF. The V gene is TRBV30, the J gene TRBJ1-4, with TRBD1 matching 10 bases. Germline V gene lookup returns CDR1 GTSNPN and CDR2 SVGIG (reference sequence). The CDR3 spans 13 residues. Unmatched junction bases numbered 6, after V lost 5 bases and J lost 9 bases.

The chain is built from TRBV27 and TRBJ1-6; 8 bases align to TRBD1. The V gene's germline CDR1 is MNHEY and CDR2 SMNVEV (reference sequence). The length of the CDR3 is 14 residues. With 3 bases clipped from V and 6 bases from J, the junction kept 1 base outside the gene matches. CDR3 sequence: CASSFTGGNSPLHF. The CDR3 DNA reads as TGTGCCAGCAGTTTCACAGGGGGTAATTCACCCCTCCACTTT.

Regarding this clone: One end of the junction does not line up with germline, which may come from a read error. Other DNA sequences from this sample encode an identical CDR3 as well. CDR3 sequence reads: CASSLTPGGSWDGYTF. The CDR3 DNA is TGTGCCAGCAGCCTAACCCCAGGGGGGAGTTGGGATGGCTACACCTTC. The chain uses TRBV7-3 and TRBJ1-2; 7 bases are shared with TRBD1. The CDR3 extends over 16 amino acids. The germline gives CDR1 SGHTA, CDR2 FQGTGA. Complete variable domain (other parts from reference TRBV7-3 and TRBJ1-2): GAGVSQTPSNKVTEKGKYVELRCDPISGHTALYWYRQSLGQGPEFLIYFQGTGAADDSGLPNDRFFAVRPEGSVSTLKIQRTERGDSAVYLCASSLTPGGSWDGYTFGSGTRLTVV.

The V gene is TRBV5-1, the J gene TRBJ2-7; D might be TRBD1 (5 bases). V lost 5 bases and J 7 bases, leaving 22 bases between the germline ends. The germline V gene encodes CDR1 SGHRS and CDR2 YFSETQ. This CDR3 is built from 15 residues. DNA of the CDR3: TGCGCCAGCAGTGAAGGTGTCAAGGGGAATCGGGAGCAGTACTTC. This gives the protein CASSEGVKGNREQYF.

In DNA form, the CDR3 reads TGCGCCAGCAGCTTGGAGGGTAGGGGGAACAATGAGCAGTTCTTC. This encodes CASSLEGRGNNEQFF. The chain links TRBV5-1 to TRBJ2-1; weak D call: TRBD1 (6 bases). The CDR3 is 15 amino acids. Between the trimmed V and J ends, which lost 0 bases and 5 bases, there was a span of 12 bases. Germline loops: CDR1 SGHRS, CDR2 YFSETQ.

This clone showed up just a few times. V usage is TRBV28 and J usage is TRBJ2-7; 16 nucleotides align to TRBD2. Trimming cost V 8 bases and J 9 bases; bases outside gene matches: 13. CDR1 and CDR2 (germline): MDHEN, SYDVKM. The length of the CDR3 is 16 residues. The CDR3 nucleotides read TGTGCCAGCGGTCCGGGACTAGCGGGGGGGCCGAGGGTGCAGTACTTC. This gives the protein CASGPGLAGGPRVQYF.

The chain has TRBV6-1 and TRBJ1-5, with 7 bases lining up with TRBD1. Germline lookup yields CDR1 MNHNS and CDR2 SASEGT. The V and J ends lost 4 bases and 5 bases, in that order; junction bases with no gene match: 8. The CDR3 sequence is 15 residues long. CDR3 amino acids: CASSATGSVDQPQHF. DNA of the CDR3: TGTGCCAGCAGTGCGACAGGGAGCGTTGATCAGCCCCAGCATTTT.

In this sample, this clone turned up once. The chain couples TRBV5-8 to TRBJ1-1; D is unclear. V was clipped by 0 bases and J by 2 bases, with 14 bases between them. The CDR3 loop spans 16 amino acids. Germline CDR1 reads SGHTS; CDR2 reads YDEGEE. The CDR3 coding sequence is TGTGCCAGCAGCTTGGGGTTCGGAGTAATTAACACTGAAGCTTTCTTT. Amino acids: CASSLGFGVINTEAFF.

CDR3 in amino acids: CASSLGGQGHYGYTF. The CDR3 DNA sequence: TGCGCCAGCAGCTTGGGGGGACAGGGGCACTATGGCTACACCTTC. The chain has TRBV5-1 and TRBJ1-2, with 10 positions matching TRBD1. CDR1 SGHRS and CDR2 YFSETQ come from the germline V gene. V lost 0 bases and J lost 3; bases outside the gene matches: 2. The CDR3 covers 15 residues.

The chain has TRBV4-1 and TRBJ2-1; 12 bases line up with TRBD2. The germline CDR1 and CDR2 sequences are MGHRA and YSYEKL. Trimming at V came to 7 bases and at J to 6 bases, leaving 7 bases not matched to a gene. The CDR3 has 15 amino acids. The DNA for the CDR3 is TGCGCCAGCAATGACCTAGCGGGGGGGGGCAATGAGCAGTTCTTC. Its translation is CASNDLAGGGNEQFF.

The chain joins TRBV7-2 to TRBJ1-5; 10 bases align to TRBD1. The ends lost 5 bases at V and 2 bases at J; junction bases unmatched: 3. The CDR3 extends over 15 amino acids. Germline V lookup: CDR1 SGHTA, CDR2 FQGNSA. The CDR3 DNA reads as TGTGCCAGCAGCAGAGGGACAGGGGGCAATCAGCCCCAGCATTTT. This gives the protein CASSRGTGGNQPQHF.

This clone has only one observation. V and J are TRBV19 and TRBJ1-2; possibly TRBD1 for D (5 bases). This CDR3 spans 14 amino acids. Between the trimmed V and J ends, which lost 1 base and 8 bases, there was a span of 14 bases. The V gene's germline CDR1 is LNHDA and CDR2 SQIVND (reference sequence). The CDR3 protein is CASSIVTGGGGYTF. CDR3 sequence (DNA): TGTGCCAGTAGTATAGTAACAGGCGGCGGAGGCTACACCTTC. Complete variable domain (other parts from reference TRBV19 and TRBJ1-2): DGGITQSPKYLFRKEGQNVTLSCEQNLNHDAMYWYRQDPGQGLRLIYYSQIVNDFQKGDIAEGYSVSREKKESFPLTVTSAQKNPTAFYLCASSIVTGGGGYTFGSGTRLTVV.

The chain is built from TRBV6-6 and TRBJ1-4; D remains unclear. Deletions cut 5 bases from V and 12 bases from J, with 7 bases between. CDR1 is MNHNY, CDR2 SVGAGI, per germline (reference sequence). This CDR3 spans 10 amino acids. The CDR3 reads CASSDEELFF. In DNA form, the CDR3 reads TGTGCCAGCAGTGACGAGGAACTGTTTTTT.

The chain has TRBV5-1 and TRBJ2-3, with D perhaps TRBD1 (5 bases). V lost 5 bases to trimming and J lost 3 bases, with 10 bases between them. Germline V gives CDR1 SGHRS, CDR2 YFSETQ. The CDR3 contains 13 residues. Here the CDR3 reads CASRPGSTDTQYF. The CDR3, as DNA: TGCGCCAGCAGGCCAGGGTCTACAGATACGCAGTATTTT.